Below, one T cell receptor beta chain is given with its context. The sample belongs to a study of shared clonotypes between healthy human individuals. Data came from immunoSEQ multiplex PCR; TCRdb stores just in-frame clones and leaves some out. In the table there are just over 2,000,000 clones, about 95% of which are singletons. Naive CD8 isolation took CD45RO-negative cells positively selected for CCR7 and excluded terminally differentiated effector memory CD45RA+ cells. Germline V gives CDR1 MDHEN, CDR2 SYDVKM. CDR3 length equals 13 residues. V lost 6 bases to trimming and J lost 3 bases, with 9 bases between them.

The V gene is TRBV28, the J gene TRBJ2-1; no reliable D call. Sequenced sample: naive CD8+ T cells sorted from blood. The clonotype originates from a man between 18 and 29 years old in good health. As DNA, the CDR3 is TGTGCCAGCAGGGGCCCTGGCTACAATGAGCAGTTCTTC. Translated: CASRGPGYNEQFF.